This T cell receptor beta chain was sequenced for a study of beta chain features in type 1 diabetes. What was sequenced were expressed TCRB transcripts, since all of the isolated RNA had been reverse transcribed. Profiled with immunoSEQ multiplex PCR; TCRdb holds only in-frame clones, not every one. Seen here are 330,000 or so clones, 13% to 15% observed once, and the top ten hold about 6.7%. General study results and limits: Insertions were fewer and deletions more numerous at VDJ junctions in type 1 diabetes patients. Shorter TCRB CDR3s, moderately but significantly so, marked every one of the four CD4+ subsets in Type 1 diabetes patients.

Comments on this clone: Its antigen remains unidentified.

Germline lookup yields CDR1 LGHNA and CDR2 YSLEER. The germline V and J ends were trimmed by 2 bases and 1 base, with 13 bases remaining between them. CDR3 length: 16 amino acids. The clonotype was recovered from a man between 25 and 39 years old in good health. The sample comprised central memory CD4+ T cells from blood. V and J are TRBV4-3 and TRBJ2-3; TRBD2 is a possible D gene (6 bases). CDR3 residues: CASSQRVASGTDTQYF. The CDR3 DNA follows: TGCGCCAGCAGCCAAAGGGTTGCTAGCGGCACAGATACGCAGTATTTT.